The sequence of this T cell receptor (beta chain) was determined in a study of cytomegalovirus exposure and HLA in healthy donors. Whole-study results and caveats: The CMV antigen specificity of a few CMV-associated chains was confirmed through in vitro analysis.

A note on this clone: Antigen unknown.

Libraries were prepared by immunoSEQ multiplex PCR; TCRdb keeps only in-frame clonotypes and omits some of them. This table holds about 78,000 clones, 90% to 97% found once. V was pared by 1 base and J by 4 bases, with 7 bases between. CDR1 MNHNS and CDR2 SASEGT come from the germline V gene. The length of the CDR3 is 13 residues. V is TRBV6-1 and J is TRBJ1-1; TRBD1 might be the D (5 bases). The sequencing input was PBMCs. The clonotype was recovered from a man between 18 and 35 years old in good health and CMV-seropositive. For the CDR3, the DNA is TGTGCCAGCAGTGAAGGGGGCAGCACTGAAGCTTTCTTT. Translating it yields CASSEGGSTEAFF.